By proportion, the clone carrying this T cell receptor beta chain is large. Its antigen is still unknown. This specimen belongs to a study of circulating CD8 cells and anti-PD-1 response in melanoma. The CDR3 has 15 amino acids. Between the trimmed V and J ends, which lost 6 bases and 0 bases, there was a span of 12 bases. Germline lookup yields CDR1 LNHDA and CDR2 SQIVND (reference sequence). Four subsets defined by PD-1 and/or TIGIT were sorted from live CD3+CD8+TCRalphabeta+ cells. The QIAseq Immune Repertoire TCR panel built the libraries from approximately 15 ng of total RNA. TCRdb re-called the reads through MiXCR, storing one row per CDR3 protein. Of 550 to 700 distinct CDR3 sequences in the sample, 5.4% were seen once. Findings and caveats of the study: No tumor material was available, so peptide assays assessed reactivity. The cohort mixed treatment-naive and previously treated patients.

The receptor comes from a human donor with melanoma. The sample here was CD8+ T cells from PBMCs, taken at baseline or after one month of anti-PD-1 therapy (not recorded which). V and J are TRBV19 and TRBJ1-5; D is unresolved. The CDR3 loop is CASRWGALSNQPQHF. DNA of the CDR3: TGTGCCAGTAGATGGGGAGCCCTTAGCAATCAGCCCCAGCATTTT.